This T cell receptor beta chain was captured by sequencing in a study of neurological immune-mediated disorders. Trimming pared 0 bases from V and 4 bases from J, leaving 16 bases between. The length of the CDR3 is 16 residues. CDR1 DFQATT and CDR2 SNEGSKA come from the germline V gene (reference sequence). This clonotype was seen many times. TCRdb re-derived calls from the 5' RACE reads in MiXCR, one entry per CDR3 protein. The sample includes 87,000 or so distinct CDR3 sequences, under 4.5% of them seen just once. The unsorted libraries were produced from 2 million PBMCs held at -80 C. This sequence joins TRBV20-1 and TRBJ1-3; D gene ambiguous. Sequencing used PBMCs. The sequence was collected from a woman in her fifties or sixties with multiple sclerosis. Written as DNA, the CDR3 is TGCAGTGCTAGAGATTGGGGTCAAGGATTAGGAAACACCATATATTTT. It is translated as CSARDWGQGLGNTIYF.